These 7 T cell receptor beta chains originate from one sample sequenced in a study of blood T cell repertoires in COVID-19. The repertoire was sequenced with immunoSEQ multiplex PCR; TCRdb's copy has only in-frame clones and lacks some. The repertoire holds around 250,000 clones, with roughly 80% as singletons. Material for sequencing was PBMCs or T cells enriched from blood (not recorded which). These receptors were collected from a man between 40 and 49 years old who had been exposed to COVID-19.

The rearrangement uses TRBV21-1 and TRBJ1-2; TRBD1, the table's D call, was not compared with the DNA. TRBV21-1 is given as a pseudogene. There are 13 residues in the CDR3. CDR3 DNA: TGTGCCAGCAGCCTCCAGGGATTCTATGGCTACACCTTC. Its protein is CASSLQGFYGYTF.

In DNA form, the CDR3 reads TGTGCCAGCAGTGAAGAGGTACAGGGGAGCACAGATACGCAGTATTTT. It yields the protein CASSEEVQGSTDTQYF. V gene TRBV2 combines with J gene TRBJ2-3; 7 positions agree with TRBD1. There are 16 residues in the CDR3. The germline CDR1 and CDR2 sequences are SNHLY and FYNNEI. Unmatched junction bases numbered 4, after V lost 1 base and J lost 0 bases.

The chain has TRBV29-1 and TRBJ2-1; TRBD1 matches 8 bases. Germline values: CDR1 SQVTM, CDR2 ANQGSEA. CDR3 length: 13 amino acids. The ends lost 6 bases at V and 8 bases at J; junction bases unmatched: 9. CDR3: CSVQTGEEDEQFF. The CDR3 nucleotides read TGCAGCGTACAGACAGGGGAGGAGGATGAGCAGTTCTTC.

The sample holds a few counts of this clone. V usage is TRBV11-2 and J usage is TRBJ1-3; the D gene is possibly TRBD1 (5 bases). Trimming cost V 4 bases and J 9 bases, with 16 bases left between them. This CDR3 has 14 residues. From germline, CDR1 is SGHAT and CDR2 FQNNGV. CDR3 nucleotides: TGTGCCAGCAGCTCAATGGGGCTTCTGGGCACCATATATTTT. Translation: CASSSMGLLGTIYF.

This clone has only one observation. The chain uses TRBV10-3 and TRBJ2-3, with 10 bases identical to TRBD1. V trimming: 5 bases; J trimming: 5 bases; junction bases outside the gene matches: 4. CDR3 length: 14 amino acids. Germline V gene data show CDR1 as ENHRY and CDR2 as SYGVKD. CDR3 DNA sequence: TGTGCCATCAGTAGGACAGGGGGTCAAGATACGCAGTATTTT. It is translated as CAISRTGGQDTQYF.

This clone showed up just a few times. This chain connects TRBV11-2 to TRBJ1-2; TRBD1 agrees at 7 bases. Losses at the gene ends were 1 base for V and 4 bases for J; bases not matched to a gene: 9. This CDR3 is 16 amino acids long. Germline V CDR1 and CDR2: SGHAT, FQNNGV. The CDR3 coding sequence is TGTGCCAGCAGCTTAGCCCGGGCCAGGGGGTCCTATGGCTACACCTTC. Its translation: CASSLARARGSYGYTF.

The chain is built from TRBV7-8 and TRBJ2-4; D unresolved. The V end lost 1 base, the J end lost 6 bases, and 13 bases lay between the germline ends. The CDR3 extends over 15 amino acids. Germline values: CDR1 SGHVS, CDR2 FQNEAQ. CDR3 sequence reads: CASSLDARNINIQYF. In DNA form, the CDR3 reads TGTGCCAGCAGCTTAGACGCTCGAAACATAAACATTCAGTACTTC.